A single sample gave rise to the 3 T cell receptor beta chains below, sequenced in a study of CD8 T cells in ankylosing spondylitis. Their cognate antigens are unknown. General study findings and limits: Seemingly distinctive of ankylosing spondylitis blood was a TCR beta motif formed by eight highly homologous variants.

In TCRdb, the 5' RACE reads were re-called with MiXCR into one record per CDR3 protein. Among about 480,000 distinct CDR3 sequences listed, 17% were seen once. Sequencing used blood, either unsorted or a sorted T cell fraction (not recorded which). The receptors shown here come from a male donor with ankylosing spondylitis.

This clonotype came up a few times. This chain links TRBV25-1 with TRBJ2-3; a weak D match, TRBD1 (5 bases). In germline, CDR1 is MGHDK, CDR2 SYGVNS. V was clipped by 2 bases and J by 6 bases, with 18 bases between them. The CDR3 extends over 16 amino acids. The CDR3 loop reads CASSEDRATQGDTQYF. The CDR3 DNA is TGTGCCAGCAGTGAAGATAGAGCCACCCAGGGCGATACGCAGTATTTT.

The V gene is TRBV6-5, the J gene TRBJ2-2; D remains ambiguous. The CDR3 is made up of 18 amino acids. CDR1 MNHEY and CDR2 SVGAGI come from the germline V gene. The V gene lost 2 bases and the J gene lost 1 base, with 17 bases spanning the gap. The CDR3 nucleotides read TGTGCCAGCAGTTACAGTGGTCGTCCTTTCGTGAACACCGGGGAGCTGTTTTTT. Translated: CASSYSGRPFVNTGELFF.

V is TRBV28 and J is TRBJ2-7, with TRBD1 matching 7 bases. Germline CDR1 MDHEN, CDR2 SYDVKM. Trimming removed 7 bases from V and 1 base from J; junction bases left unmatched: 7. This CDR3 is built from 14 residues. The CDR3 DNA sequence: TGTGCCAGCACCCCCCGGGACAGTTCCTACGAGCAGTACTTC. As protein: CASTPRDSSYEQYF.